This T cell receptor beta chain is drawn from a study of Graves' ophthalmopathy and Graves' hyperthyroidism. On the study more broadly: Pretreatment peripheral blood was obtained at initial diagnosis.

TCR beta CDR3 amplification used RNA transcripts. Scientists carried out first-round RT-PCR using HTBI primers and then a second-round multiplex PCR. TCRdb ran MiXCR on the multiplex PCR reads and lists one entry per CDR3 protein. This sample yields approximately 160,000 distinct CDR3 sequences, of which just under 40% are seen a single time; approximately 9% belongs to the top ten. The germline V and J ends were trimmed by 7 bases and 3 bases, with 18 bases remaining between them. Germline CDR1 SGHAT, CDR2 FQNNGV. CDR3 size: 15 residues. A note on this clonotype: The target antigen is unknown.

Study conclusions and caveats: Ophthalmopathy versus stable hyperthyroidism: 13-signature model gave roughly 88% sensitivity, 75% to 82% specificity.

The rearrangement uses TRBV11-2 and TRBJ2-5, with D perhaps TRBD2 (5 bases). Sequencing input: peripheral blood. This TCR came from a man aged 25 to 40 with Graves' ophthalmopathy. The CDR3 DNA reads TGTGCCAGCACCAAAGTCAGCGGAGGAAAAGAGACCCAGTACTTC. It translates to CASTKVSGGKETQYF. The variable domain in full, with the rest retrieved from reference TRBV11-2 and TRBJ2-5, is EAGVAQSPRYKIIEKRQSVAFWCNPISGHATLYWYQQILGQGPKLLIQFQNNGVVDDSQLPKDRFSAERLKGVDSTLKIQPAKLEDSAVYLCASTKVSGGKETQYFGPGTRLLVL.